In this sample, the clone carrying this TCR beta chain turned up a few times. These data belong to a study of early T cells in non-severe SARS-CoV-2 infection. The library protocol tagged individual cDNA molecules with unique molecular identifiers. One entry per CDR3 protein, called by TCRdb with MiXCR from the 5' RACE reads. The repertoire holds roughly 66,000 distinct CDR3 sequences, with around 9% as singletons. The clonotype was recovered from an adult who was a healthcare worker with PCR-confirmed SARS-CoV-2 infection or an uninfected control (not recorded which). What was sequenced was whole blood.

The CDR3 protein is CASTGTSGSYTQYF. The CDR3 bases are TGTGCCAGCACCGGGACTAGCGGGAGCTATACGCAGTATTTT. The chain links TRBV12-3 or TRBV12-4 to TRBJ2-3; 14 bases fit TRBD2. Germline trimming cut 7 bases from V and 7 bases from J; bases unmatched to any gene: 4. The CDR3 consists of 14 residues.